The clone carrying this TCR beta chain has more than one count but fewer than ten. Its specificity is not known. The sample is drawn from a study of CD4+ T cells in melanoma. Findings of the study overall: CD8+ T cell, macrophage and B cell function reportedly correlated with neoantigen-specific CD4+ T cells. Diverse differentiation states were reported for melanoma neoantigen-specific CD4+ T cells.

Some clones are missing from TCRdb's copy, which holds only in-frame ones; the method was immunoSEQ multiplex PCR. The sample has fewer than 150,000 clones, 80% to 95% seen once. The CDR3 is 17 amino acids. V lost 1 base and J 9 bases, leaving 19 bases between the germline ends. Germline lookup yields CDR1 MGHRA and CDR2 YSYEKL. The gene calls are TRBV4-1 and TRBJ1-6; tentative D call: TRBD1 (6 bases). This sequence was found in a human donor with melanoma. CDR3 DNA sequence: TGCGCCAGCAGCCAAGCGGGTGACAGGTCGATGACTTCACCCCTCCACTTT. It specifies CASSQAGDRSMTSPLHF.